Included here is one T cell receptor beta chain sequence, with context. The read gets to within 3 residues of the CDR3 end, and the germline J gene fills in the rest. This specimen belongs to a study of T cells in women clearing cervical HPV infection. Only in-frame clones appear in the TCRdb table, and some are missing; sequencing was by immunoSEQ multiplex PCR. Its listing shows under 20,000 clones. Per the germline V gene, CDR1 is SNHLY and CDR2 is FYNNEI. CDR3 length equals 18 residues. The junction had 16 bases not matched to a gene; V was cut back by 6 bases and J by 1 base. V and J are TRBV2 and TRBJ1-2; 8 nucleotides line up with TRBD1. The material sequenced was blood buffy coat. The sequence derives from a woman between 18 and 75 years old with a cervical HPV16 infection that either progressed to CIN3+ or cleared (not recorded which). This CDR3 reads CASRGGLDRVSINYGYTF. The CDR3 bases that were read are TGTGCCAGCAGGGGGGGGCTGGACAGGGTTTCTATTAACTATGGC.